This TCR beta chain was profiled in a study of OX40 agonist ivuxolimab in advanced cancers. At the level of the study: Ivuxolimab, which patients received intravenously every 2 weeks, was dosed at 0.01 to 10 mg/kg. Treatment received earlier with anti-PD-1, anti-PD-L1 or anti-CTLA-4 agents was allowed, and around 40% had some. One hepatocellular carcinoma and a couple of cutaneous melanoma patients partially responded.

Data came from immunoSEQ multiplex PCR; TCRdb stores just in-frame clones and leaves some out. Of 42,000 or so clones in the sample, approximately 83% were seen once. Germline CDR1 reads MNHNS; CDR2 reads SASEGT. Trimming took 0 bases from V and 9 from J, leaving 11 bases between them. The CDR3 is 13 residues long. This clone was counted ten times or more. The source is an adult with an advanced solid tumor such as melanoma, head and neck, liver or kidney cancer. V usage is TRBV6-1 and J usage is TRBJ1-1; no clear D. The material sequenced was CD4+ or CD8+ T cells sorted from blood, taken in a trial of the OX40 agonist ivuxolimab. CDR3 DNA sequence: TGTGCCAGCAGTGAAGCGGTCTGGCAGAAAGCTTTCTTT. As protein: CASSEAVWQKAFF.